This TCR beta chain was identified in a study of Ad26.COV2.S vaccination and SARS-CoV-2 variants (dated by TCRdb to the early 2020s). At the level of the whole study: Vaccine-arm donors came from COV1001, a multicentre, randomized, double-blind, placebo-controlled phase I-IIa trial of Ad26.COV2.S in healthy adults. Dosing of Ad26.COV2.S was intramuscular, at either 5x10^10 or 1x10^11 viral particles, delivered as one shot or as two shots spaced 56 days apart. The specificity and breadth of SARS-CoV-2-reactive T cell receptors after Ad26.COV2.S vaccination were assessed by TCRbeta repertoire sequencing. A total of 32 samples were included in the TCR-sequenced set, comprising about 20 Ad26.COV2.S vaccine recipients, 5 placebo recipients and 8 SARS-CoV-2 convalescent individuals. Trial participants were randomized into five groups of five, in which low-dose or high-dose Ad26.COV2.S was given once or twice, or placebo was given on both occasions. Investigators did not know the trial group allocation while performing experiments and assessing outcomes.

What this sample's treatment or condition label stands for: 19 received Ad26.COV2.S at low or high dose, single or two shots; 5 received placebo; per-sample allocation not given. Repertoires of vaccine and placebo recipients were sequenced from samples taken on day 63 after the first injection. In Cohort 1b, around 23 adults aged 18-55 years were enrolled at a single site in Boston, USA, between 29 July and 7 August 2020. Ad26.COV2.S consisted of a replication-incompetent adenovirus type 26 vector by which a prefusion-stabilized SARS-CoV-2 spike protein from the original Wuhan strain was expressed. The CDR3 holds 16 amino acids from the cysteine to the phenylalanine. The entry retains the CDR3 DNA only, 48 bases that are in frame from base 1. V is cut by 4 bases and J by 7 bases, and the space between the germline ends is 17 bases. CDR1 SGHAT and CDR2 FQNNGV were looked up in the germline V gene.

What the work shows at the level of the full study, not this receptor alone: The study was not powered for comparison of responses between vaccine doses or regimens. Compared with placebo recipients, Ad26.COV2.S recipients showed higher spike-specific TCR breadth (P = 0.0014). After vaccination, spike-specific CD8+ and CD4+ T cell responses were reported to show substantial breadth. Comparable non-spike TCR breadth was observed between vaccine and placebo recipients, consistent with only spike being contained in the vaccine. The authors noted that total T cell responses may have been underestimated by the TCR breadth and depth analyses.

TCRbeta CDR3 regions were sequenced with the immunoSEQ Assay. After extraction, genomic DNA underwent amplification by bias-controlled multiplex PCR, followed by high-throughput sequencing. In the paper's pipeline: To quantify the absolute abundance of every unique TCRbeta CDR3 region, sequences were collapsed and filtered. T cell fraction was estimated by normalizing TCRbeta template counts to usable DNA, which was measured by amplifying reference genes present in all nucleated cells. Repertoire TCRs were annotated as SARS-CoV-2-specific by exact matching of V gene, CDR3 amino acid sequence and J gene to a known reactive TCR set. The reference SARS-CoV-2 TCR set was obtained from MIRA and was filtered for enrichment in COVID-19-positive ImmuneCODE repertoires, whereby public or cross-reactive TCRs were removed. Using the MIRA antigens, annotated TCRs were further analysed by specific ORF or by position within an ORF. Breadth was defined as the number of annotated unique rearrangements divided by the total number of unique productive rearrangements, and depth was defined as the summed frequency of the annotated unique rearrangements. Group comparisons of TCR breadth used two-sided Wilcoxon rank-sum tests. TCRdb stores this immuneACCESS table with in-frame sequences only. Part of the clones is absent; in the studies checked, under half of the shortfall reflects unresolved V genes, and no reason is known for the rest. V and J calls and clone size follow that table, whereas D and trimming were derived from the DNA. Recorded for this sample are approximately 420,000 clones; around 85% of them occurred a single time. Of the sample, 3.5% falls within the top ten clones.

About this clone itself: The antigen it binds to is not known. Base qualities are missing; no much larger clone stands one base away.

This clonotype was sampled from a person aged 18-65 years who received the Ad26.COV2.S COVID-19 vaccine or a placebo. This specimen was peripheral blood, taken in a trial of Ad26.COV2.S vaccine versus placebo. This receptor chain uses TRBV11-2 and TRBJ1-6; there is no confident call for the D gene. In nucleotide form, the sequence is TGTGCCAGCAGCTCGCTGAGGAGAGGCCCAAATTCACCCCTCCACTTT. Translated, this is CASSSLRRGPNSPLHF.